Sequencing of this TCR beta chain was carried out in a study of graft-versus-host responses after intestinal transplantation. The wider study: Among the recipients, transplants were multivisceral, liver-intestinal, or isolated intestinal. Anti-thymocyte globulin served as induction for all recipients, who then took tacrolimus and steroids for around 3 years.

The CDR3 covers 13 residues. V shed 0 bases and J shed 13 bases, with 14 bases lying between them. Germline CDR1 is SGHDT and CDR2 is YYEEEE. The count of this clone is one. Sequencing was performed with immunoSEQ multiplex PCR; in TCRdb, only in-frame clones are kept and a portion is missing. The sample yields 6,500 to 9,000 clones, 93% seen once. This TCR came from a human patient who received an intestinal transplant, so some T cells may come from the graft donor. The V gene is TRBV5-6, the J gene TRBJ2-1, with D possibly TRBD1 on 5 matching bases. The sample consisted of PBMCs, taken 11 days after intestinal transplantation. In DNA, the CDR3 is TGTGCCAGCAGCTTGGGCGTAGGGGCTACACAGTTCTTC. Residues: CASSLGVGATQFF.